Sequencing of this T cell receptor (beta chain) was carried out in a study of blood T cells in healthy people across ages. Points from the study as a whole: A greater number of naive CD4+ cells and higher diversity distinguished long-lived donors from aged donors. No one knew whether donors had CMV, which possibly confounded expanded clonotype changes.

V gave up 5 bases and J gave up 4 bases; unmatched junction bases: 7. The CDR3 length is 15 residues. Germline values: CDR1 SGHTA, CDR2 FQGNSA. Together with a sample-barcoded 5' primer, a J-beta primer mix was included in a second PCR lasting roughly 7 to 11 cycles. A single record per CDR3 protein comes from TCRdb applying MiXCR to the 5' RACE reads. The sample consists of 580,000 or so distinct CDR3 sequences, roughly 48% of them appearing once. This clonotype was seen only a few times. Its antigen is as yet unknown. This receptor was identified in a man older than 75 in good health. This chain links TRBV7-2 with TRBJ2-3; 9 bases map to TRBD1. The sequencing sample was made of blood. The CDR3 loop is CASSITGGRPDTQYF. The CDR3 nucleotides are TGTGCCAGCAGCATTACAGGGGGCAGGCCAGATACGCAGTATTTT.